The sequence of this T cell receptor beta chain was determined in a study of shared clonotypes between healthy human individuals. For the study at large: Donors were a couple of women and three men aged 18 to 49.

Clones were sequenced by immunoSEQ multiplex PCR, and TCRdb holds only the in-frame ones, with some missing. Seen here are 2,100,000 or so clones, around 95% observed once, and the top ten hold more than 0.1%. The TCR originated in a man aged 18 to 29 in good health. Sample: naive CD4+ T cells sorted from blood. Regarding subset: CD45RA+ positively selected.

The CDR3, as DNA: TGTGCCAGCAGTCCCCCGGGACAGGGGAGACCGGGGGGTTCACCCCTCCACTTT. It yields the protein CASSPPGQGRPGGSPLHF. This chain uses TRBV28 with TRBJ1-6; 10 bases match TRBD1. The CDR3 consists of 18 residues. Germline CDR1 and CDR2: MDHEN and SYDVKM. After removal of 5 bases from V and 9 bases from J, the junction contained 16 bases not matched to a gene.